This entry lists 20 T cell receptor beta chains sequenced from one sample in a study of cytomegalovirus exposure and HLA in healthy donors. The PCR contained 60 Vbeta and 13 Jbeta primers. The method was immunoSEQ multiplex PCR; TCRdb's version includes in-frame clones alone and lacks a portion of them. The sample yields some 120,000 clones, 60% to 85% seen once. Sequenced material: PBMCs. The receptors stem from a man aged 30 to 45 in good health and CMV-seronegative.

The chain couples TRBV10-2 to TRBJ1-2, with D perhaps matching TRBD1 (5 bases). Germline V gene sequence: CDR1 WSHSY, CDR2 SAAADI. Trimming stripped 5 bases from V and 8 bases from J, with 15 bases between. The CDR3 runs 13 residues. CDR3 sequence reads: CASSPIDSGGYTF. The CDR3 DNA is TGCGCCAGCAGTCCCATCGACAGTGGCGGCTACACCTTC.

The chain links TRBV28 to TRBJ1-5; a weak D match, TRBD1 (5 bases). This CDR3 is 13 amino acids long. From germline, CDR1 is MDHEN and CDR2 SYDVKM. V dropped 6 bases and J dropped 9 bases, with 15 bases sitting between them. CDR3 sequence: CASRYGGDRPQHF. CDR3 DNA sequence: TGTGCCAGCAGATACGGGGGGGATCGGCCCCAGCATTTT.

CDR3 nucleotide sequence: TGTGCCAGCAGCCCGGGACAGTACGAGCAGTACTTC. Its protein product is CASSPGQYEQYF. The chain carries TRBV5-4 and TRBJ2-7; 7 bases align to TRBD1. The CDR3 is made up of 12 amino acids. V lost 4 bases, J lost 4 bases, and 2 bases stayed unmatched. Germline loops: CDR1 SGHNT, CDR2 YYREEE (reference sequence).

A few counts support this clone. The V and J genes are TRBV10-3 and TRBJ2-7; TRBD1 matches 10 bases. CDR3 length equals 13 residues. The germline V gene has CDR1 ENHRY and CDR2 SYGVKD. V dropped 6 bases and J dropped 5; count of bases not matched to a gene: 4. CDR3 nucleotides: TGTGCCATCAGGGGGACAGGGGCCCACGAGCAGTACTTC. It codes for CAIRGTGAHEQYF.

The chain recombines TRBV28 with TRBJ1-5, with 9 bases fitting TRBD1. V lost 6 bases, J lost 2 bases, and 11 bases stayed unmatched. CDR1 and CDR2 from the germline V gene are MDHEN and SYDVKM. CDR3 length equals 17 residues. Here the CDR3 DNA reads TGTGCCAGCAGGTGGGGGGGACAGGGTGAGGGCAATCAGCCCCAGCATTTT. It encodes CASRWGGQGEGNQPQHF.

This sequence joins TRBV28 and TRBJ2-5; possible D gene TRBD2, 5 bases. Per the germline V gene, CDR1 is MDHEN and CDR2 is SYDVKM. V was clipped by 10 bases and J by 7 bases, with 13 bases between them. The CDR3 runs 11 residues. The CDR3 reads CATFLEGTQYF. DNA for the CDR3: TGTGCCACCTTTCTCGAGGGGACCCAGTACTTC.

The gene calls are TRBV25-1 and TRBJ1-4; D possibly corresponds to TRBD1 (5 bases). The V end was cut by 3 bases, the J end by 2 bases, with 13 bases between. This CDR3 is 16 amino acids long. Germline V CDR1 and CDR2: MGHDK, SYGVNS. The CDR3 sequence is CASSEHTTVTNEKLFF. The CDR3, as DNA: TGTGCCAGCAGTGAGCACACGACAGTTACTAATGAAAAACTGTTTTTT.

The V and J genes are TRBV5-1 and TRBJ1-4, with 7 bases identical to TRBD1. This CDR3 contains 14 residues. J lost 7 bases, V lost 6 bases, and 9 bases had no gene match. Germline V gene data show CDR1 as SGHRS and CDR2 as YFSETQ. The CDR3 sequence is CASNSGTAGEKLFF. The DNA of the CDR3 is TGCGCCAGCAACTCCGGGACAGCGGGTGAAAAACTGTTTTTT. Variable domain in full (rest from reference TRBV5-1 and TRBJ1-4): KAGVTQTPRYLIKTRGQQVTLSCSPISGHRSVSWYQQTPGQGLQFLFEYFSETQRNKGNFPGRFSGRQFSNSRSEMNVSTLELGDSALYLCASNSGTAGEKLFFGSGTQLSVL.

The chain combines TRBV27 with TRBJ2-6; a weak D match, TRBD1 (6 bases). V lost 0 bases and J lost 0, with 15 bases in between. The CDR3 contains 19 residues. CDR1 MNHEY and CDR2 SMNVEV come from the germline V gene (reference sequence). CDR3: CASSLSAWDTLSGANVLTF. DNA of the CDR3: TGTGCCAGCAGTTTATCCGCATGGGACACCCTCTCTGGGGCCAACGTCCTGACTTTC.

V gene TRBV6-5 combines with J gene TRBJ2-3; D is unclear. V shed 6 bases and J shed 0 bases, with 7 bases lying between them. The CDR3 extends over 13 amino acids. Germline CDR1 reads MNHEY; CDR2 reads SVGAGI. CDR3: CASSLRSTDTQYF. DNA for the CDR3: TGTGCCAGCAGCCTCAGAAGCACAGATACGCAGTATTTT.

The rearrangement uses TRBV12-5 and TRBJ2-3, with 9 positions matching TRBD1. Germline V gene data show CDR1 as LGHNT and CDR2 as FRNRAP. The CDR3 contains 13 residues. The ends lost 7 bases at V and 4 bases at J; junction bases unmatched: 3. CDR3 in amino acids: CASDTGGADTQYF. In DNA form, the CDR3 reads TGTGCTAGTGATACAGGGGGCGCAGATACGCAGTATTTT.

This chain links TRBV27 with TRBJ1-3, with D possibly TRBD1 on 6 matching bases. The CDR3 covers 15 residues. V was trimmed by 5 bases and J by 2 bases, leaving 13 bases between them. Germline CDR1 reads MNHEY; CDR2 reads SMNVEV (reference sequence). The chain's CDR3 is CASSTQGGPGNTIYF. CDR3 sequence (DNA): TGTGCCAGCAGTACACAGGGAGGGCCTGGAAACACCATATATTTT.

The chain couples TRBV30 to TRBJ1-2; perhaps TRBD1 as D (5 bases). Per germline, CDR1 GTSNPN and CDR2 SVGIG (reference sequence). V lost 2 bases to trimming and J lost 4 bases, with 8 bases between them. The CDR3 has 12 residues. The chain's CDR3 is CAWSPDSYGYTF. CDR3 in DNA: TGTGCCTGGAGTCCCGACAGCTATGGCTACACCTTC.

The chain links TRBV5-1 to TRBJ2-2, with a possible D match to TRBD1 (5 bases). Germline lookup yields CDR1 SGHRS and CDR2 YFSETQ. This CDR3 is 14 amino acids long. V lost 3 bases to trimming and J lost 4 bases, with 10 bases between them. As DNA, the CDR3 is TGCGCCAGCAGCTCCCAGGGTGGCACCGGGGAGCTGTTTTTT. It specifies CASSSQGGTGELFF.

V usage is TRBV28 and J usage is TRBJ2-1; TRBD1 aligns across 11 bases. The CDR3 sequence is 16 residues long. Per the germline V gene, CDR1 is MDHEN and CDR2 is SYDVKM. With V trimmed by 5 bases and J by 7 bases, 10 bases remained unmatched. CDR3 sequence: CASSKPRTGGQNEQFF. CDR3 nucleotides: TGTGCCAGCAGTAAGCCCCGGACAGGGGGCCAGAATGAGCAGTTCTTC.

This clone has a handful of counts. The chain links TRBV6-5 to TRBJ1-1; weak D call: TRBD1 (5 bases). Trimming cost V 0 bases and J 0 bases, with 5 bases left between them. The CDR3 has 14 residues. Germline assignment: CDR1 MNHEY and CDR2 SVGAGI. The CDR3 loop reads CASSYSTVNTEAFF. Here the CDR3 DNA reads TGTGCCAGCAGTTACTCGACAGTGAACACTGAAGCTTTCTTT.

V is TRBV6-6 and J is TRBJ1-2; D ambiguous. The V end was cut by 6 bases, the J end by 3 bases, with 14 bases between. The CDR3 totals 14 residues. CDR1 is MNHNY, CDR2 SVGAGI, per germline (reference sequence). In DNA form, the CDR3 reads TGTGCCAGCAGCCCAAATCGGTTAGACTATGGCTACACCTTC. It codes for CASSPNRLDYGYTF.

Regarding this clone: Other DNA sequences in this specimen translate into the identical CDR3. The rearrangement links TRBV5-1 to TRBJ2-2; TRBD2 agrees at 8 bases. Trimming took 5 bases from V and 0 from J; bases not matched to a gene: 6. Germline CDR1 reads SGHRS; CDR2 reads YFSETQ. There are 16 residues in the CDR3. CDR3 protein: CASSPRGGTNTGELFF. The CDR3 DNA is TGCGCCAGCAGTCCCCGCGGGGGGACGAACACCGGGGAGCTGTTTTTT.

This clone has just a few counts. This sequence joins TRBV6-1 and TRBJ2-2; D is possibly TRBD1 (5 bases). Germline CDR1 reads MNHNS; CDR2 reads SASEGT. V was clipped by 7 bases and J by 4 bases, with 16 bases between them. The CDR3 is made up of 15 amino acids. CDR3 nucleotide sequence: TGTGCCAGCAAGGGGTTGAGCATCTCCACCGGGGAGCTGTTTTTT. The encoded protein is CASKGLSISTGELFF.

CDR3 nucleotide sequence: TGTGCCAGCAAACCCTGGGGCGGGGGCAATGAAAAACTGTTTTTT. Protein sequence: CASKPWGGGNEKLFF. This chain connects TRBV28 to TRBJ1-4, with D tentatively TRBD1 (6 bases). This CDR3 has 15 residues. The germline gives CDR1 MDHEN, CDR2 SYDVKM. V was cut by 7 bases and J by 5 bases, with 17 bases left in between.